Reported below is one T cell receptor (beta chain). These data are taken from a study of blood T cell repertoires in COVID-19. Across the whole study: The United States, Italy and Spain were the sources of the acute and convalescent COVID-19 samples.

CDR1 and CDR2 (germline): SGHKS, YYEKEE (reference sequence). This CDR3 contains 13 residues. Deletions cut 0 bases from V and 5 bases from J, with 8 bases between. Here immunoSEQ multiplex PCR was the method, and the copy in TCRdb shows in-frame clones only, minus some. This table has under 90,000 clones, roughly nine tenths appearing once. This receptor was obtained from a middle-aged man with COVID-19, enrolled during active disease. The sequenced sample was peripheral blood. The gene calls are TRBV5-5 and TRBJ1-1, with a possible D match to TRBD1 (5 bases). The CDR3 spells CASSLVRATEAFF. The CDR3 DNA follows: TGTGCCAGCAGCTTGGTCAGGGCGACTGAAGCTTTCTTT.